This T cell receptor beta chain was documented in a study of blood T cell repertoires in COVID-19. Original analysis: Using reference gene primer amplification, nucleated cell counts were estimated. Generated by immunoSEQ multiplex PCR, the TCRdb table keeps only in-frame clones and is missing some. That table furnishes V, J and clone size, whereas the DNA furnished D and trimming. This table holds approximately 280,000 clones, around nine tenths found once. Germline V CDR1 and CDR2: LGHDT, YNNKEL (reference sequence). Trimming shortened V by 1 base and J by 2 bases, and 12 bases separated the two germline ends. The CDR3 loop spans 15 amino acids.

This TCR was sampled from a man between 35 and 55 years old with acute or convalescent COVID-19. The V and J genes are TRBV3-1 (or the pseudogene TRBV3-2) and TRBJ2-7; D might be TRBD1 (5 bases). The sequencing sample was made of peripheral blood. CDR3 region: CASSQVLRGPYEQYF. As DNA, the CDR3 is TGTGCCAGCAGCCAAGTCTTAAGGGGTCCCTACGAGCAGTACTTC.